A selection of T cell receptor beta chains follows, all from one sample in a study of cytomegalovirus exposure and HLA in healthy donors. Assay used: immunoSEQ multiplex PCR; TCRdb lists only in-frame clones, some missing. Among 40,000 or so clones, about 67% were seen once, and the ten largest hold 6.3%. The sample comprised PBMCs. Every receptor here comes from a man aged 25 to 40 in good health and CMV-seronegative. Each CDR3 is given with its conserved first and last residue. The order of the fields is clone size, D gene, V gene, J gene, CDR3 protein, CDR3 DNA. The D gene is left open where the match is weak. Size values are once, few and many counts, or a class for expanded clones, and some rows have none.

clone size: -
D gene: -
V gene: TRBV7-8
J gene: TRBJ2-2
CDR3 protein: CASSLSARLVTAGELFF
CDR3 DNA: TGTGCCAGCAGCTTGTCTGCCCGACTAGTGACGGCCGGGGAGCTGTTTTTT

clone size: few
D gene: -
V gene: TRBV6-6
J gene: TRBJ1-5
CDR3 protein: CASRRENINQPQHF
CDR3 DNA: TGTGCCAGCAGACGGGAGAACATCAATCAGCCCCAGCATTTT

clone size: few
D gene: TRBD1
V gene: TRBV19
J gene: TRBJ1-1
CDR3 protein: CASRYQGQSTEAFF
CDR3 DNA: TGTGCCAGTAGGTACCAGGGACAGAGCACTGAAGCTTTCTTT

clone size: -
D gene: -
V gene: TRBV27
J gene: TRBJ1-1
CDR3 protein: CASSLVGAAKAFF
CDR3 DNA: TGTGCCAGCAGTTTAGTGGGGGCCGCTAAAGCTTTCTTT

clone size: -
D gene: TRBD1
V gene: TRBV12-5
J gene: TRBJ1-2
CDR3 protein: CASGETGSDGYTF
CDR3 DNA: TGTGCTAGTGGGGAGACAGGGTCGGATGGCTACACCTTC

clone size: -
D gene: TRBD1
V gene: TRBV7-3
J gene: TRBJ2-1
CDR3 protein: CASSLTPGQSVHEQFF
CDR3 DNA: TGTGCCAGCAGCTTAACCCCGGGACAGTCCGTGCATGAGCAGTTCTTC

clone size: -
D gene: TRBD1
V gene: TRBV13
J gene: TRBJ1-1
CDR3 protein: CASSLLDRMNTEAFF
CDR3 DNA: TGTGCCAGCAGCCTTCTGGACAGGATGAACACTGAAGCTTTCTTT

clone size: -
D gene: TRBD1
V gene: TRBV28
J gene: TRBJ1-2
CDR3 protein: CASTLNRGRVSGYTF
CDR3 DNA: TGTGCCAGCACCTTAAACAGGGGGCGAGTATCTGGCTACACCTTC

clone size: few
D gene: TRBD2
V gene: TRBV5-1
J gene: TRBJ2-7
CDR3 protein: CASSSPEGTSAASYEQYF
CDR3 DNA: TGCGCCAGCAGCTCGCCCGAGGGGACTAGCGCGGCATCCTACGAGCAGTACTTC

clone size: -
D gene: TRBD1
V gene: TRBV7-6
J gene: TRBJ2-1
CDR3 protein: CASSYGQEQFF
CDR3 DNA: TGTGCCAGCAGCTACGGACAGGAACAGTTCTTC

clone size: -
D gene: -
V gene: TRBV6-5
J gene: TRBJ1-4
CDR3 protein: CASSEGAFNEKLFF
CDR3 DNA: TGTGCCAGCAGTGAAGGGGCCTTTAATGAAAAACTGTTTTTT

clone size: -
D gene: TRBD1
V gene: TRBV11-2
J gene: TRBJ2-7
CDR3 protein: CASSLGQGAEQYF
CDR3 DNA: TGTGCCAGCAGCCTCGGACAGGGGGCCGAGCAGTACTTC

clone size: -
D gene: TRBD2
V gene: TRBV5-4
J gene: TRBJ2-2
CDR3 protein: CASRAGGSGELFF
CDR3 DNA: TGTGCCAGCCGAGCGGGAGGTAGCGGGGAGCTGTTTTTT

clone size: once
D gene: -
V gene: TRBV11-2
J gene: TRBJ1-4
CDR3 protein: CASSSLGVEREKLFF
CDR3 DNA: TGTGCCAGCAGCTCATTGGGAGTAGAACGTGAAAAACTGTTTTTT

clone size: once
D gene: -
V gene: TRBV10-3
J gene: TRBJ1-2
CDR3 protein: CAISERAEEGGYTF
CDR3 DNA: TGTGCCATCAGTGAGAGGGCGGAGGAGGGTGGCTACACCTTC

clone size: -
D gene: TRBD1
V gene: TRBV9
J gene: TRBJ2-3
CDR3 protein: CASSEGGLADTQYF
CDR3 DNA: TGTGCCAGCAGCGAAGGGGGCCTGGCAGATACGCAGTATTTT

clone size: -
D gene: -
V gene: TRBV19
J gene: TRBJ2-2
CDR3 protein: CASSPGPTGNTGELFF
CDR3 DNA: TGTGCCAGTAGTCCAGGGCCTACCGGGAACACCGGGGAGCTGTTTTTT

clone size: -
D gene: TRBD1
V gene: TRBV2
J gene: TRBJ1-4
CDR3 protein: CASSDGQGLGGEKLFF
CDR3 DNA: TGTGCCAGCAGCGACGGACAGGGCCTAGGCGGTGAAAAACTGTTTTTT

clone size: -
D gene: TRBD1
V gene: TRBV18
J gene: TRBJ2-1
CDR3 protein: CASSGTGFYNEQFF
CDR3 DNA: TGTGCCAGCTCAGGGACAGGGTTTTACAATGAGCAGTTCTTC

clone size: -
D gene: -
V gene: TRBV10-3
J gene: TRBJ2-7
CDR3 protein: CAISDPSAEQYF
CDR3 DNA: TGTGCCATCAGTGACCCAAGCGCCGAGCAGTACTTC

clone size: -
D gene: TRBD1
V gene: TRBV15
J gene: TRBJ2-3
CDR3 protein: CATSIGQGIGTDTQYF
CDR3 DNA: TGTGCCACCAGCATAGGACAGGGGATTGGGACAGATACGCAGTATTTT

clone size: -
D gene: TRBD2
V gene: TRBV7-9
J gene: TRBJ2-3
CDR3 protein: CASSLAPSGAGTDTQYF
CDR3 DNA: TGTGCCAGCAGCTTAGCTCCTAGCGGGGCCGGGACAGATACGCAGTATTTT

clone size: -
D gene: -
V gene: TRBV18
J gene: TRBJ2-7
CDR3 protein: CASSSGQSYEQYF
CDR3 DNA: TGTGCCAGCTCATCCGGACAGTCCTACGAGCAGTACTTC

clone size: -
D gene: TRBD1
V gene: TRBV28
J gene: TRBJ2-7
CDR3 protein: CASSLDRGRYEQYF
CDR3 DNA: TGTGCCAGCAGTTTAGACAGGGGGCGCTACGAGCAGTACTTC

clone size: few
D gene: -
V gene: TRBV7-6
J gene: TRBJ1-1
CDR3 protein: CASSLVGVLMNTEAFF
CDR3 DNA: TGTGCCAGCAGCTTAGTAGGGGTCTTGATGAACACTGAAGCTTTCTTT

clone size: -
D gene: TRBD2
V gene: TRBV27
J gene: TRBJ2-7
CDR3 protein: CASSVAGVSYEQYF
CDR3 DNA: TGTGCCAGCAGCGTAGCGGGAGTCTCCTACGAGCAGTACTTC

clone size: -
D gene: -
V gene: TRBV19
J gene: TRBJ2-7
CDR3 protein: CASSISNGGISYEQYF
CDR3 DNA: TGTGCCAGTAGTATTTCTAACGGGGGAATCTCCTACGAGCAGTACTTC

clone size: -
D gene: -
V gene: TRBV29-1
J gene: TRBJ2-7
CDR3 protein: CSSRENLGDEQYF
CDR3 DNA: TGCAGCTCCCGGGAGAACCTAGGCGACGAGCAGTACTTC

clone size: once
D gene: -
V gene: TRBV6-6
J gene: TRBJ2-3
CDR3 protein: CASNPGDSTDTQYF
CDR3 DNA: TGTGCCAGCAACCCGGGGGACTCCACAGATACGCAGTATTTT

clone size: -
D gene: -
V gene: TRBV7-7
J gene: TRBJ2-1
CDR3 protein: CASSSRGGSSEQFF
CDR3 DNA: TGTGCTAGCAGCTCCCGCGGCGGATCCAGTGAGCAGTTCTTC

clone size: few
D gene: -
V gene: TRBV6-1
J gene: TRBJ1-4
CDR3 protein: CASSEVVRGSATNEKLFF
CDR3 DNA: TGTGCCAGCAGTGAAGTCGTCAGGGGATCAGCAACTAATGAAAAACTGTTTTTT

clone size: -
D gene: TRBD1
V gene: TRBV5-1
J gene: TRBJ2-1
CDR3 protein: CASSLGYGTGNNEQFF
CDR3 DNA: TGCGCCAGCAGCTTGGGTTACGGGACAGGGAACAATGAGCAGTTCTTC

clone size: -
D gene: TRBD2
V gene: TRBV10-2
J gene: TRBJ2-7
CDR3 protein: CASSDGGSGTYEQYF
CDR3 DNA: TGCGCCAGCAGTGACGGGGGTAGCGGGACCTACGAGCAGTACTTC

clone size: -
D gene: TRBD2
V gene: TRBV4-1
J gene: TRBJ2-3
CDR3 protein: CASSQEIGSTSGGARYQQYF
CDR3 DNA: TGCGCCAGCAGCCAAGAAATCGGCTCGACTAGCGGGGGGGCCCGTTACCAGCAGTATTTT

clone size: -
D gene: TRBD2
V gene: TRBV15
J gene: TRBJ2-7
CDR3 protein: CATSRDFVSAGGTPLRYF
CDR3 DNA: TGTGCCACCAGCAGAGATTTCGTGTCGGCGGGGGGGACTCCGTTGCGATACTTC